A single sample is the source of the 26 T cell receptor beta chains below, sequenced in a study of OX40 agonist ivuxolimab in advanced cancers. The library was obtained by the immunoSEQ multiplex PCR assay. TCRdb retrieved this table from immuneACCESS and kept in-frame rearrangements only. Not all clones are present; in checked studies, unresolved V genes account for under half, and no reason is known for the remainder. This sample comprises 65,000 to 90,000 clones, approximately 89% of them detected only once. Of the sample, less than 0.8% falls within the top ten clones. Specimen: CD4+ or CD8+ T cells sorted from blood, collected in a trial of the OX40 agonist ivuxolimab. These TCRs come from an adult with an advanced solid tumor such as melanoma, head and neck, liver or kidney cancer.

J is TRBJ2-2 and V is TRBV9; 7 nucleotides agree with TRBD2. Germline loops: CDR1 SGDLS, CDR2 YYNGEE. The CDR3 sequence is 15 residues long. The J segment lost 6 bases and the V segment lost 1 base, leaving 6 bases of the junction unmatched. CDR3 protein: CASSVSTSEAGELFF. The CDR3 DNA sequence: TGTGCCAGCAGCGTATCTACTAGCGAAGCCGGGGAGCTGTTTTTT.

The CDR3 region is CASKLSQGVVSPLHF. The DNA for the CDR3 is TGTGCCAGCAAACTATCACAGGGAGTGGTTTCACCCCTCCACTTT. The gene calls are TRBV28 and TRBJ1-6; D might be TRBD1 (6 bases). Trimming removed 7 bases at V and 9 bases at J, with 19 bases between. CDR3 length equals 15 residues. The germline gives CDR1 MDHEN, CDR2 SYDVKM.

This chain connects TRBV4-1 to TRBJ2-1; 8 bases agree with TRBD2. The J segment lost 5 bases and the V segment lost 4 bases, leaving 7 bases of the junction unmatched. Germline CDR1 and CDR2: MGHRA and YSYEKL. The CDR3 is 15 amino acids. CDR3 DNA sequence: TGCGCCAGCAGCCTAGGACTAGCTGGCCACAATGAGCAGTTCTTC. This codes for CASSLGLAGHNEQFF.

V usage is TRBV9 and J usage is TRBJ2-2; no clear D. The V and J ends lost 4 bases and 5 bases respectively, with 27 bases between them. The germline CDR1 and CDR2 sequences are SGDLS and YYNGEE. CDR3 length: 19 residues. The CDR3 spells CASSPKMGSQLWGTGELFF. The DNA of the CDR3 is TGTGCCAGCAGCCCTAAAATGGGTTCCCAGCTGTGGGGTACCGGGGAGCTGTTTTTT.

The rearrangement uses TRBV18 and TRBJ1-1; D perhaps matches TRBD1 (5 bases). V lost 3 bases and J 1 base, leaving 6 bases between the germline ends. This CDR3 contains 13 residues. Per the germline V gene, CDR1 is KGHSH and CDR2 is LQKENI. CDR3 in DNA: TGTGCCAGCTCACCGGGGGGGAACACTGAAGCTTTCTTT. Protein: CASSPGGNTEAFF.

The chain is built from TRBV5-1 and TRBJ1-3, with a weak D call TRBD1 (5 bases). The germline CDR1 and CDR2 sequences are SGHRS and YFSETQ. Trimming shortened V by 4 bases and J by 10 bases, and 15 bases separated the two germline ends. There are 13 residues in the CDR3. CDR3 sequence (DNA): TGCGCCAGCAGCCCTGACAGAGACGGGACCATATATTTT. Translated: CASSPDRDGTIYF.

The CDR3 is CASSLGTGGGNTIYF. CDR3 sequence (DNA): TGTGCCAGCAGTTTGGGGACAGGGGGTGGAAACACCATATATTTT. The V and J genes are TRBV27 and TRBJ1-3, with 11 bases aligning to TRBD1. Germline CDR1 is MNHEY and CDR2 is SMNVEV (reference sequence). V gave up 3 bases and J gave up 3 bases; unmatched junction bases: 1. The CDR3 totals 15 residues.

This chain joins TRBV4-1 and TRBJ1-1, with D hard to call. Trimming cost V 1 base and J 1 base, with 7 bases left between them. CDR3 length: 14 amino acids. The germline gives CDR1 MGHRA, CDR2 YSYEKL. The chain's CDR3 is CASSQAQRNTEAFF. Written as DNA, the CDR3 is TGCGCCAGCAGCCAAGCACAGCGGAACACTGAAGCTTTCTTT.

The chain carries TRBV5-6 and TRBJ1-3; no reliable D call. V shed 4 bases and J shed 4 bases, with 9 bases lying between them. The CDR3 has 13 residues. Germline values: CDR1 SGHDT, CDR2 YYEEEE. The CDR3 nucleotides are TGTGCCAGCAGCCCTATCGGGGGAAACACCATATATTTT. Amino acid sequence: CASSPIGGNTIYF.

CDR3 nucleotide sequence: TGTGCCAGCAGCTTAAGAGGGGGGGCGGAGACCCAGTACTTC. This translates into CASSLRGGAETQYF. The chain carries TRBV7-2 and TRBJ2-5, with D possibly TRBD2 on 7 matching bases. This CDR3 has 14 amino acids. Germline-derived CDR1 and CDR2 are SGHTA and FQGNSA. Trimming cost V 2 bases and J 5 bases, with 12 bases left between them.

CDR3 region: CASSIVNRGLNTEAFF. In DNA form, the CDR3 reads TGTGCCAGTAGTATCGTCAACAGGGGACTAAACACTGAAGCTTTCTTT. This sequence joins TRBV19 and TRBJ1-1; 7 nucleotides align to TRBD1. The ends lost 3 bases at V and 2 bases at J; junction bases unmatched: 9. The CDR3 loop spans 16 amino acids. CDR1 and CDR2 from the germline V gene are LNHDA and SQIVND (reference sequence).

This clone has only one observation. The chain employs TRBV4-3 and TRBJ1-2; D is undetermined. V was trimmed by 4 bases and J by 7 bases, leaving 10 bases between them. The germline CDR1 and CDR2 sequences are LGHNA and YSLEER. This CDR3 contains 12 residues. CDR3 bases: TGCGCCAGCAGCCCCCCCCTAGGTGGCTACACCTTC. The encoded protein is CASSPPLGGYTF.

This chain links TRBV23-1 with TRBJ2-5; D ambiguous. TRBV23-1 is designated an ORF whose function remains uncertain. The CDR3 runs 18 residues. The V end lost 3 bases, the J end lost 5 bases, and 25 bases lay between the germline ends. CDR3: CASSHPRLGCWLGETQYF. The CDR3 coding sequence is TGCGCCAGCAGTCACCCCCGATTAGGGTGTTGGTTAGGGGAGACCCAGTACTTC.

The rearrangement uses TRBV7-2 and TRBJ2-3; TRBD2 aligns across 13 bases. V was pared by 0 bases and J by 4 bases, with 7 bases of the junction left unmatched. Germline CDR1 SGHTA, CDR2 FQGNSA. This CDR3 is built from 18 residues. DNA of the CDR3: TGTGCCAGCAGCTTAGCCTCCACTAGCGGGGGGGCCCCAGATACGCAGTATTTT. Translated: CASSLASTSGGAPDTQYF.

CDR3 bases: TGTGCCAGCAAAAGAGGAGATAGCGGAGATACGCAGTATTTT. This encodes CASKRGDSGDTQYF. This chain connects TRBV6-6 to TRBJ2-3; D may be TRBD2 (6 bases). The CDR3 length is 14 residues. The V end lost 7 bases, the J end lost 5 bases, and 16 bases lay between the germline ends. Germline CDR1 and CDR2: MNHNY and SVGAGI (reference sequence).

Here the CDR3 reads CASRLGLTPSSYEQYF. DNA for the CDR3: TGTGCCAGCAGACTTGGACTCACCCCGAGCTCCTACGAGCAGTACTTC. The gene calls are TRBV6-6 and TRBJ2-7; D perhaps matches TRBD2 (5 bases). The CDR3 runs to 16 residues. The V gene's germline CDR1 is MNHNY and CDR2 SVGAGI (reference sequence). Trimming removed 6 bases at V and 0 bases at J, with 18 bases between.

The rearrangement links TRBV6-5 to TRBJ2-3; 9 bases are a match to TRBD2. V shed 9 bases, J shed 2 bases, and the junction held 9 bases outside the gene matches. Germline V CDR1 and CDR2: MNHEY, SVGAGI. This CDR3 is 15 amino acids long. CDR3 bases: TGTGCCAGTTATGGAGCGGGGGGTTACACAGATACGCAGTATTTT. Translation gives CASYGAGGYTDTQYF.

This chain joins TRBV27 and TRBJ1-2; 7 bases line up with TRBD1. CDR3 length: 15 amino acids. The germline CDR1 and CDR2 sequences are MNHEY and SMNVEV (reference sequence). The V segment lost 7 bases and the J segment 5 bases; nucleotides outside the gene matches: 13. The CDR3 loop reads CASTIRGGGGYGYTF. The CDR3 DNA reads TGTGCCAGCACCATCCGCGGAGGGGGCGGGTATGGCTACACCTTC.

Points on this clone: The sample carries other DNA sequences with the same CDR3. The rearrangement joins TRBV5-1 to TRBJ1-1; D not resolved. The CDR3 runs to 14 residues. The germline gives CDR1 SGHRS, CDR2 YFSETQ. Trimming cost V 0 bases and J 1 base, with 7 bases left between them. The CDR3 bases are TGCGCCAGCAGCTTGGTTGGATGGAACACTGAAGCTTTCTTT. This codes for CASSLVGWNTEAFF.

The J gene is TRBJ1-6, the V gene TRBV28; D is ambiguous. Germline-derived CDR1 and CDR2 are MDHEN and SYDVKM. V was shortened by 6 bases and J by 5 bases, with 17 bases between the two germline ends. CDR3 length: 16 amino acids. CDR3 in amino acids: CASRPTPFANNSPLHF. DNA of the CDR3: TGTGCCAGCAGACCTACACCGTTCGCTAATAATTCACCCCTCCACTTT.

The chain combines TRBV9 with TRBJ2-3; 10 bases match TRBD2. Germline V lookup: CDR1 SGDLS, CDR2 YYNGEE. The J segment lost 2 bases and the V segment lost 2 bases, leaving 5 bases of the junction unmatched. The CDR3 is made up of 16 amino acids. The CDR3 reads CASSVLAGGHTDTQYF. The CDR3, as DNA: TGTGCCAGCAGCGTCTTAGCGGGAGGCCACACAGATACGCAGTATTTT.

In this sample, this clone turned up once. The CDR3 DNA reads TGTGCCAGCCAGGTCTCTGGATTGACTGAAGCTTTCTTT. Its protein product is CASQVSGLTEAFF. The V gene is TRBV18, the J gene TRBJ1-1; D uncertain. CDR1 KGHSH and CDR2 LQKENI come from the germline V gene. V was shortened by 8 bases and J by 5 bases, with 15 bases between the two germline ends. The CDR3 consists of 13 residues.

J is TRBJ1-5 and V is TRBV6-1, with D uncertain. The CDR3 is 14 amino acids. Looked up from germline, CDR1 is MNHNS and CDR2 is SASEGT. V dropped 3 bases and J dropped 0 bases, with 6 bases sitting between them. DNA for the CDR3: TGTGCCAGCAGTGAGTTGCGTAGCAATCAGCCCCAGCATTTT. Amino acid sequence: CASSELRSNQPQHF.

This clone has a single count. The rearrangement links TRBV14 to TRBJ2-7; 8 nucleotides line up with TRBD1. With V trimmed by 4 bases and J by 7 bases, 9 bases remained unmatched. The CDR3 sequence is 14 residues long. Per the germline V gene, CDR1 is SGHDN and CDR2 is FVKESK. The CDR3 is CASSPRTGIMEQYF. The CDR3 DNA is TGTGCCAGCAGCCCACGGACAGGGATAATGGAGCAGTACTTC.

This chain uses TRBV9 with TRBJ1-1; TRBD1 matches 8 bases. The CDR3 covers 17 residues. Germline V CDR1 and CDR2: SGDLS, YYNGEE. V lost 0 bases to trimming and J lost 3 bases; unmatched junction nucleotides: 10. The CDR3 reads CASSVGVRGRKDTEAFF. CDR3 in DNA: TGTGCCAGCAGCGTAGGGGTCAGGGGGCGAAAGGACACTGAAGCTTTCTTT.

The genes are TRBV5-6 and TRBJ1-5; tentative D call: TRBD1 (5 bases). The CDR3 sequence is 15 residues long. With 5 bases removed from V and 2 bases from J, the gap between germline ends came to 14 bases. Germline assignment: CDR1 SGHDT and CDR2 YYEEEE. CDR3 nucleotides: TGTGCCAGCAGGTCTACAAGGGACGGCAATCAGCCCCAGCATTTT. Translating it yields CASRSTRDGNQPQHF.